This T cell receptor beta chain was recovered during a study of T cell changes during pregnancy in multiple sclerosis. The CDR3 contains 14 residues. CDR1 is SGHDT, CDR2 YYEEEE, per germline. With 3 bases removed from V and 2 bases from J, the gap between germline ends came to 6 bases. Sequenced by immunoSEQ multiplex PCR; TCRdb stores in-frame clones only, minus some. The sample lists about 92,000 clones, 92% occurring once. The chain is built from TRBV5-6 and TRBJ2-6; D ambiguous. This TCR was sampled from a female donor with multiple sclerosis, enrolled in a pregnancy study. This specimen was peripheral blood, taken in the first trimester of pregnancy. CDR3 bases: TGTGCCAGCAGCTACATGACTGGGGCCAACGTCCTGACTTTC. Encoded protein: CASSYMTGANVLTF.